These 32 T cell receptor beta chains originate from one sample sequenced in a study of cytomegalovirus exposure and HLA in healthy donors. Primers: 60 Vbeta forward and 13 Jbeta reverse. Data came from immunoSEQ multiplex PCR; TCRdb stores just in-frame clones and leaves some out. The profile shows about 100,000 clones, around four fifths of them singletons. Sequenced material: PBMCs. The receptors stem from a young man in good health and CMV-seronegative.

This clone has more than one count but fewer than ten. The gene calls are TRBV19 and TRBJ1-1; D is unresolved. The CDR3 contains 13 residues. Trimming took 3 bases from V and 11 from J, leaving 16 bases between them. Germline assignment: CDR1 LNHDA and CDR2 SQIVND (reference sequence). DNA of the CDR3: TGTGCCAGTAGTATCCGGGGTGAGAGTTACGCTTTCTTT. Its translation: CASSIRGESYAFF.

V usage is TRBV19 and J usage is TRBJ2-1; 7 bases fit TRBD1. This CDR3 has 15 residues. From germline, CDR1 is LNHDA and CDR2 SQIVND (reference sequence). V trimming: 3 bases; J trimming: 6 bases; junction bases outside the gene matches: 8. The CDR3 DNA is TGTGCCAGTAGTATCGGGGCCACAGGGGTCAATGAGCAGTTCTTC. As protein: CASSIGATGVNEQFF.

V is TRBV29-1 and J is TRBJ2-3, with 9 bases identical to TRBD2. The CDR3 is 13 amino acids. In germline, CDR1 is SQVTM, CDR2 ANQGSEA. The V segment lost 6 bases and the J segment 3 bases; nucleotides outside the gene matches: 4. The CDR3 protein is CSVQAGGTDTQYF. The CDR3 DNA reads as TGCAGCGTCCAAGCGGGAGGAACAGATACGCAGTATTTT.

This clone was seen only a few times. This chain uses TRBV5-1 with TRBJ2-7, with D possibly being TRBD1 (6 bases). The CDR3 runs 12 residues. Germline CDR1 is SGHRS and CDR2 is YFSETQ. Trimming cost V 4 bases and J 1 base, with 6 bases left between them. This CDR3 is CASSTGSYEQYF. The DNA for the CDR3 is TGCGCCAGCAGCACAGGGTCCTACGAGCAGTACTTC.

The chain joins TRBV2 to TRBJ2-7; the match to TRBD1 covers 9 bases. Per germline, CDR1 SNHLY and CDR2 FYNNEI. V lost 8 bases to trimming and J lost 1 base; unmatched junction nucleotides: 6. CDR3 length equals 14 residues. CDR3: CASRRTGASYEQYF. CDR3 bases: TGTGCCAGCCGCCGGACAGGGGCGTCCTACGAGCAGTACTTC. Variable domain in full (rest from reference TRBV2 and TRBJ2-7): EPEVTQTPSHQVTQMGQEVILRCVPISNHLYFYWYRQILGQKVEFLVSFYNNEISEKSEIFDDQFSVERPDGSNFTLKIRSTKLEDSAMYFCASRRTGASYEQYFGPGTRLTVT.

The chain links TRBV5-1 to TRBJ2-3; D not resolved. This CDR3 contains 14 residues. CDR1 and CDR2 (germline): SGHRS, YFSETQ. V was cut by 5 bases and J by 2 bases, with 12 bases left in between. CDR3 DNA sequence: TGCGCCAGCAGTTGGGCCGACCCCACAGATACGCAGTATTTT. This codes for CASSWADPTDTQYF.

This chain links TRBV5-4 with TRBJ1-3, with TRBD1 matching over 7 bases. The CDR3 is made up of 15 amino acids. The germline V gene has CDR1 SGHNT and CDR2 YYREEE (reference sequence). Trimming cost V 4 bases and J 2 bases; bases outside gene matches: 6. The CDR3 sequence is CASSGPGQPGNTIYF. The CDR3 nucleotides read TGTGCCAGCAGCGGACCGGGACAGCCTGGAAACACCATATATTTT.

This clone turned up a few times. The CDR3: CASSSSDLAGGPQDTQYF. CDR3 sequence (DNA): TGTGCCAGCAGTTCCTCCGACCTAGCGGGGGGACCTCAGGATACGCAGTATTTT. V gene TRBV27 combines with J gene TRBJ2-3, with 11 bases lining up with TRBD2. V lost 4 bases, J lost 6 bases, and 15 bases stayed unmatched. The CDR3 loop spans 18 amino acids. Germline-derived CDR1 and CDR2 are MNHEY and SMNVEV (reference sequence).

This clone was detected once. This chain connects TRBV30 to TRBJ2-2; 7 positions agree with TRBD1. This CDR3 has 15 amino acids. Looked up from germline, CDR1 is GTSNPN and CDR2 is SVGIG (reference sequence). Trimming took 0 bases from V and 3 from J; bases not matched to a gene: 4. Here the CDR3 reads CAWSVYTGDTGELFF. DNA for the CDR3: TGTGCCTGGAGTGTCTACACAGGGGACACCGGGGAGCTGTTTTTT.

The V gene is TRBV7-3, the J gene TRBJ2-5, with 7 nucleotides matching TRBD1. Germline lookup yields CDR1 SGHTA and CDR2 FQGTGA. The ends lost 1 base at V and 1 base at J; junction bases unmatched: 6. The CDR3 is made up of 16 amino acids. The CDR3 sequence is CASSLSPGQFQETQYF. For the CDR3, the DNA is TGTGCCAGCAGCTTAAGCCCGGGACAGTTCCAAGAGACCCAGTACTTC. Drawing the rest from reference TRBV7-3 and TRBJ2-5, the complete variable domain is GAGVSQTPSNKVTEKGKYVELRCDPISGHTALYWYRQSLGQGPEFLIYFQGTGAADDSGLPNDRFFAVRPEGSVSTLKIQRTERGDSAVYLCASSLSPGQFQETQYFGPGTRLLVL.

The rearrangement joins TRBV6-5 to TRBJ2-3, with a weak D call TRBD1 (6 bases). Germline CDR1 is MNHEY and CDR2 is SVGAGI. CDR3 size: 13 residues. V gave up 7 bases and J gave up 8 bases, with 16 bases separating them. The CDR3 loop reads CASTEGVKGTQYF. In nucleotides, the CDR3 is TGTGCCAGCACCGAGGGGGTTAAGGGTACGCAGTATTTT.

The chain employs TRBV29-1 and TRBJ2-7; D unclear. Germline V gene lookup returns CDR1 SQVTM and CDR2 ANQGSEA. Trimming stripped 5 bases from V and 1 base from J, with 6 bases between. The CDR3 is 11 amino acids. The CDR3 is CSVTVSYEQYF. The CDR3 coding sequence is TGCAGCGTTACAGTGTCCTACGAGCAGTACTTC.

The CDR3 DNA is TGTGCCAGCAGTGAAGGGGACAGGGACTATGGCTACACCTTC. Translated, it gives CASSEGDRDYGYTF. The chain has TRBV6-5 and TRBJ1-2, with 9 bases lining up with TRBD1. V lost 5 bases to trimming and J lost 3 bases; unmatched junction nucleotides: 4. The germline V gene has CDR1 MNHEY and CDR2 SVGAGI. The CDR3 is made up of 14 amino acids.

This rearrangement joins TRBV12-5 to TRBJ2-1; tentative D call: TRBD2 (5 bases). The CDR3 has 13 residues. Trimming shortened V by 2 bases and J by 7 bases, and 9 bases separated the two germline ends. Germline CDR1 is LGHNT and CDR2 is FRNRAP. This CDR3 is CASGLPPGNEQFF. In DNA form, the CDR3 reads TGTGCTAGTGGTTTGCCGCCGGGGAATGAGCAGTTCTTC. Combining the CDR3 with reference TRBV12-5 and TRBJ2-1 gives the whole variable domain DARVTQTPRHKVTEMGQEVTMRCQPILGHNTVFWYRQTMMQGLELLAYFRNRAPLDDSGMPKDRFSAEMPDATLATLKIQPSEPRDSAVYFCASGLPPGNEQFFGPGTRLTVL.

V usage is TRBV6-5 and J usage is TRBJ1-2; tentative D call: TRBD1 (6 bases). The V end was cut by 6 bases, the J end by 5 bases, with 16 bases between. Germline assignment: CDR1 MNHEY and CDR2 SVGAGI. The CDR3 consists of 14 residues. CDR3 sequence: CASRPGTPFYGYTF. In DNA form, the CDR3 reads TGTGCCAGCAGGCCCGGGACACCGTTTTATGGCTACACCTTC.

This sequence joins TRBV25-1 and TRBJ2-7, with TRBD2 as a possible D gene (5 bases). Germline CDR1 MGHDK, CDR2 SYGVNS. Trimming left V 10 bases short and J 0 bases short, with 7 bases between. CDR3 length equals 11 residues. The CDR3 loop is CATGSSYEQYF. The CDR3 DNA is TGTGCCACGGGGAGCTCCTACGAGCAGTACTTC.

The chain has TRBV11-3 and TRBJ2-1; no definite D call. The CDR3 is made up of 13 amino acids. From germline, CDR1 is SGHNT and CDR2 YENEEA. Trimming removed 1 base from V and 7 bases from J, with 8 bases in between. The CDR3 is CASSLATMNEQFF. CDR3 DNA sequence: TGTGCCAGCAGCTTAGCAACTATGAATGAGCAGTTCTTC.

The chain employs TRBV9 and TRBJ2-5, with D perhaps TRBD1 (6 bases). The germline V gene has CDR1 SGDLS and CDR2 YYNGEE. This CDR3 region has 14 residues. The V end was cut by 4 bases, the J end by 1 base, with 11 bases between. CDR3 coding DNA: TGTGCCAGCAGCTTTGCAGGGGTCCAAGAGACCCAGTACTTC. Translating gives CASSFAGVQETQYF. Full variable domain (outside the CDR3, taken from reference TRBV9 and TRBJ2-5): DSGVTQTPKHLITATGQRVTLRCSPRSGDLSVYWYQQSLDQGLQFLIQYYNGEERAKGNILERFSAQQFPDLHSELNLSSLELGDSALYFCASSFAGVQETQYFGPGTRLLVL.

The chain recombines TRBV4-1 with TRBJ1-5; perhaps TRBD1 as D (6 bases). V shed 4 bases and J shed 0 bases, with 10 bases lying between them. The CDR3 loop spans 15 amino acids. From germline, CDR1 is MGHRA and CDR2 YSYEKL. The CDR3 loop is CASSPGENSNQPQHF. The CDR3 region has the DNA TGCGCCAGCAGCCCAGGGGAAAATAGCAATCAGCCCCAGCATTTT.

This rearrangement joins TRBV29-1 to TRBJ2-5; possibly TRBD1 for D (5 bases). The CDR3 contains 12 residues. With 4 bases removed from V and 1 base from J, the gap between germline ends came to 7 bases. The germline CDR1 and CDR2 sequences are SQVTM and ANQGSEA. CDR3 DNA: TGCAGCGTTGTCCAGGGCCAAGAGACCCAGTACTTC. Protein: CSVVQGQETQYF.

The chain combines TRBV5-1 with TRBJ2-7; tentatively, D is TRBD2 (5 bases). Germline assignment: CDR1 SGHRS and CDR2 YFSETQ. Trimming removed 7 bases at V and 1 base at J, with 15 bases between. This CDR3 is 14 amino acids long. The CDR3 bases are TGCGCCAGCGCGGGTCATTCTCATTCCTACGAGCAGTACTTC. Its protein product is CASAGHSHSYEQYF.

CDR3 region: CASSLSGTSNNNEQFF. The CDR3 DNA is TGTGCCAGCAGTTTAAGTGGGACTAGCAATAACAATGAGCAGTTCTTC. The chain links TRBV28 to TRBJ2-1, with 9 bases fitting TRBD2. V lost 2 bases, J lost 5 bases, and 7 bases stayed unmatched. The CDR3 covers 16 residues. CDR1 is MDHEN, CDR2 SYDVKM, per germline.

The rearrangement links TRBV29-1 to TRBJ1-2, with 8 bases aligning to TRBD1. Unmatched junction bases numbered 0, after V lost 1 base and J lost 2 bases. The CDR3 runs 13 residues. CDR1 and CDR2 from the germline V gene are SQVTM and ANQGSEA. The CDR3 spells CSVEGQGNYGYTF. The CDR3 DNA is TGCAGCGTTGAAGGACAGGGGAACTATGGCTACACCTTC.

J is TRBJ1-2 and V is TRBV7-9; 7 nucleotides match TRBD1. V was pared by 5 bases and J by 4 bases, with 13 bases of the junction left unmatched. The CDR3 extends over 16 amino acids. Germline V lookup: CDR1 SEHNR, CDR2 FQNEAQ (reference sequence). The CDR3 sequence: CASSPQGWDSVYGYTF. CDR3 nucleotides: TGTGCCAGCAGCCCCCAAGGTTGGGACAGCGTCTATGGCTACACCTTC. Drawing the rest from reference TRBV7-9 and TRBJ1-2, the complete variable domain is DTGVSQNPRHKITKRGQNVTFRCDPISEHNRLYWYRQTLGQGPEFLTYFQNEAQLEKSRLLSDRFSAERPKGSFSTLEIQRTEQGDSAMYLCASSPQGWDSVYGYTFGSGTRLTVV.

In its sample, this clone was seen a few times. The CDR3 spells CASSPRQETQYF. CDR3 sequence (DNA): TGTGCCAGCTCACCCCGCCAAGAGACCCAGTACTTC. The rearrangement links TRBV18 to TRBJ2-5; D ambiguous. CDR1 KGHSH and CDR2 LQKENI come from the germline V gene. V shed 3 bases and J shed 1 base, with 3 bases lying between them. The CDR3 is 12 amino acids. The variable domain in full, with the rest retrieved from reference TRBV18 and TRBJ2-5, is NAGVMQNPRHLVRRRGQEARLRCSPMKGHSHVYWYRQLPEEGLKFMVYLQKENIIDESGMPKERFSAEFPKEGPSILRIQQVVRGDSAAYFCASSPRQETQYFGPGTRLLVL.

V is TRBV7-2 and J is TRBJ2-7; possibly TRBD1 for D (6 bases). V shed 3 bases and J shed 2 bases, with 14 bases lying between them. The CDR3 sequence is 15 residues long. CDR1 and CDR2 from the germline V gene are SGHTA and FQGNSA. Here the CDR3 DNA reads TGTGCCAGCAGCTTGAGCGGACAGCGAACCTACGAGCAGTACTTC. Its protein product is CASSLSGQRTYEQYF.

CDR3 bases: TGCGCCAGCAGCCTGGAGGGGGCCTACACCGGGGAGCTGTTTTTT. As protein: CASSLEGAYTGELFF. V usage is TRBV10-2 and J usage is TRBJ2-2; possibly TRBD1 for D (7 bases). The CDR3 runs to 15 residues. Trimming stripped 6 bases from V and 3 bases from J, with 14 bases between. CDR1 and CDR2 (germline): WSHSY, SAAADI.

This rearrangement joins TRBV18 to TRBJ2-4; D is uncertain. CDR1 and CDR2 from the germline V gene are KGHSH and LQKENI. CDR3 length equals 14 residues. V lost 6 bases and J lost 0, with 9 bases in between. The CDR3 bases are TGTGCCAGCTCCCCAACAGTAGCCAAAAACATTCAGTACTTC. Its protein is CASSPTVAKNIQYF.

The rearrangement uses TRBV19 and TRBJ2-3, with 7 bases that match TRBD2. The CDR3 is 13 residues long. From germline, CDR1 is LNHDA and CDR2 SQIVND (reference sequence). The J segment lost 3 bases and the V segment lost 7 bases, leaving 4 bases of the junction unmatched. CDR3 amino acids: CASKGRGTDTQYF. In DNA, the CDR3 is TGTGCCAGTAAGGGGCGGGGGACAGATACGCAGTATTTT.

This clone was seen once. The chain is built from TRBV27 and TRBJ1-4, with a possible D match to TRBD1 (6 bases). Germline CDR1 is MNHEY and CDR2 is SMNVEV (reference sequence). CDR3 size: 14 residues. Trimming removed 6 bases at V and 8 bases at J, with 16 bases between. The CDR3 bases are TGTGCCAGCAGCCGCGGGGGGGCACGGGAAAAACTGTTTTTT. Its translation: CASSRGGAREKLFF.

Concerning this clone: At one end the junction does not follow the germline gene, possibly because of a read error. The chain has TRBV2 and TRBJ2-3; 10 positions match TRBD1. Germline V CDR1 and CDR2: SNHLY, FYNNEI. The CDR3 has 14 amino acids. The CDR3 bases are TGTGCCAGCAACCCGACAGGGGGCACAAATACGCAGTATTTT. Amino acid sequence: CASNPTGGTNTQYF.

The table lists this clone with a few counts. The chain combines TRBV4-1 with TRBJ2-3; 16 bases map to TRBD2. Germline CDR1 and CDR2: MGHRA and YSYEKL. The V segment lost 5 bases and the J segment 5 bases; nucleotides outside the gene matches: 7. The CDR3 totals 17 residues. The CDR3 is CASSGTSGGAVGDTQYF. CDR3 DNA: TGCGCCAGCAGCGGGACTAGCGGGGGGGCCGTCGGAGATACGCAGTATTTT.